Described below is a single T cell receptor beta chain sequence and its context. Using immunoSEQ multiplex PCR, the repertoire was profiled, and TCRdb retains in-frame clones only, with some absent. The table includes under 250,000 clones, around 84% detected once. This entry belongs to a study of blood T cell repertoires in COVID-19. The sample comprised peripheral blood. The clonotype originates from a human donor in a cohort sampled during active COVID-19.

CDR3 bases: TGTGCCAGCCGCAAGGGACAACCGACAAATAGCAATCAGCCCCAGCATTTT. Its translation is CASRKGQPTNSNQPQHF. This rearrangement joins TRBV2 to TRBJ1-5; weak D call: TRBD1 (6 bases). The V and J ends lost 8 bases and 0 bases respectively, with 20 bases between them. The germline gives CDR1 SNHLY, CDR2 FYNNEI. This CDR3 has 17 residues.